These 23 T cell receptor beta chains were all obtained from the same sample, sequenced in a study of blood T cell repertoires in COVID-19. Assay used: immunoSEQ multiplex PCR; TCRdb lists only in-frame clones, some missing. Of around 290,000 clones listed, more than 70% are singletons. The sequencing sample was made of peripheral blood. These receptors were collected from a woman in her forties or fifties who had recovered from COVID-19.

This clone was picked up one time. The chain uses TRBV28 and TRBJ2-2; a weak D match, TRBD1 (6 bases). The germline V and J ends were trimmed by 2 bases and 4 bases, with 14 bases remaining between them. CDR1 and CDR2 from the germline V gene are MDHEN and SYDVKM. The CDR3 extends over 16 amino acids. In nucleotides, the CDR3 is TGTGCCAGCAGTTTAGTCTGGGGGCGCGGCACCGGGGAGCTGTTTTTT. It codes for CASSLVWGRGTGELFF. Together with reference TRBV28 and TRBJ2-2, the CDR3 gives the full variable domain: DVKVTQSSRYLVKRTGEKVFLECVQDMDHENMFWYRQDPGLGLRLIYFSYDVKMKEKGDIPEGYSVSREKKERFSLILESASTNQTSMYLCASSLVWGRGTGELFFGEGSRLTVL.

The chain has TRBV12-3 or TRBV12-4 and TRBJ1-1; D not resolved. This CDR3 is 12 amino acids long. Trimming pared 6 bases from V and 2 bases from J, leaving 7 bases between. This chain's CDR3 is CASRQLNTEAFF. CDR3 in DNA: TGTGCCAGCAGACAGCTTAACACTGAAGCTTTCTTT.

CDR3 DNA sequence: TGTGCCAGCTCACCCGGACAGATCGATGAGCAGTTCTTC. Amino acid sequence: CASSPGQIDEQFF. This sequence joins TRBV18 and TRBJ2-1; D may be TRBD1 (6 bases). V was shortened by 3 bases and J by 8 bases, with 11 bases between the two germline ends. This CDR3 region has 13 residues. The V gene's germline CDR1 is KGHSH and CDR2 LQKENI. Using reference TRBV18 and TRBJ2-1 for the parts outside the CDR3, the full variable domain is NAGVMQNPRHLVRRRGQEARLRCSPMKGHSHVYWYRQLPEEGLKFMVYLQKENIIDESGMPKERFSAEFPKEGPSILRIQQVVRGDSAAYFCASSPGQIDEQFFGPGTRLTVL.

The chain recombines TRBV28 with TRBJ2-3, with a weak D call TRBD2 (6 bases). Germline-derived CDR1 and CDR2 are MDHEN and SYDVKM. Trimming took 4 bases from V and 4 from J, leaving 15 bases between them. The CDR3 has 15 residues. CDR3 sequence reads: CASSSPGSPPDTQYF. Here the CDR3 DNA reads TGTGCCAGCAGTTCGCCCGGGAGCCCGCCAGATACGCAGTATTTT.

The chain joins TRBV28 to TRBJ1-1; a possible D gene is TRBD1 (6 bases). The CDR3 length is 16 residues. CDR1 and CDR2 (germline): MDHEN, SYDVKM. Trimming took 8 bases from V and 0 from J, leaving 19 bases between them. The CDR3 reads CASYPQGGRLNTEAFF. CDR3 DNA: TGTGCCAGCTACCCCCAAGGGGGACGCCTGAACACTGAAGCTTTCTTT.

The chain couples TRBV6-5 to TRBJ1-2, with 8 bases matching TRBD1. Germline V CDR1 and CDR2: MNHEY, SVGAGI. Germline trimming cut 2 bases from V and 5 bases from J; bases unmatched to any gene: 10. The CDR3 spans 16 residues. CDR3 in DNA: TGTGCCAGCAGTTACCGAGGACAGGGCCTACCTTATGGCTACACCTTC. Translated, it gives CASSYRGQGLPYGYTF.

This clone has a handful of counts. The rearrangement links TRBV3-1 (or the pseudogene TRBV3-2) to TRBJ1-2; the match to TRBD1 covers 8 bases. Germline V CDR1 and CDR2: LGHDT, YNNKEL (reference sequence). The trim removed 0 bases at V and 7 bases at J, leaving 7 bases unmatched. The CDR3 is 15 amino acids. The CDR3 here is CASSQDLTGAFGYTF. DNA for the CDR3: TGTGCCAGCAGCCAAGATCTGACAGGGGCTTTTGGCTACACCTTC.

This clone appeared a single time. The chain couples TRBV30 to TRBJ2-1; a weak D match, TRBD2 (6 bases). V was pared by 2 bases and J by 10 bases, with 6 bases between. The CDR3 loop spans 10 amino acids. Germline V gene sequence: CDR1 GTSNPN, CDR2 SVGIG (reference sequence). The CDR3 coding sequence is TGTGCCTGGAGTCGGGAGGAGCAGTTCTTC. Translation gives CAWSREEQFF.

V usage is TRBV2 and J usage is TRBJ1-1, with TRBD1 as a possible D gene (5 bases). Germline CDR1 SNHLY, CDR2 FYNNEI. The CDR3 is made up of 14 amino acids. Trimming pared 5 bases from V and 2 bases from J, leaving 12 bases between. The CDR3 reads CASSTRQTNTEAFF. CDR3 DNA: TGTGCCAGCAGTACAAGACAGACAAACACTGAAGCTTTCTTT.

The CDR3 DNA sequence: TGTGCCAGCAGTCCCCAGATCAATCAGCCCCAGCATTTT. It codes for CASSPQINQPQHF. The chain uses TRBV6-2 or TRBV6-3 and TRBJ1-5; no definite D call. V lost 5 bases to trimming and J lost 3 bases, with 8 bases between them. CDR1 is MNHEY and CDR2 is SVGEGT in the germline V gene. This CDR3 spans 13 amino acids.

The J gene is TRBJ2-7, the V gene TRBV18; 7 positions agree with TRBD1. V lost 5 bases, J lost 5 bases, and 6 bases stayed unmatched. Germline V gene data show CDR1 as KGHSH and CDR2 as LQKENI. The length of the CDR3 is 13 residues. The chain's CDR3 is CASSSQGPHEQYF. CDR3 nucleotides: TGTGCCAGCTCATCACAGGGGCCCCACGAGCAGTACTTC.

The rearrangement links TRBV28 to TRBJ2-7; 9 bases align to TRBD1. Germline lookup yields CDR1 MDHEN and CDR2 SYDVKM. This CDR3 comprises 13 residues. The V gene end was trimmed by 6 bases and the J gene end by 7 bases; junction bases not matched to a gene: 7. The CDR3 reads CASREQGAREQYF. The CDR3 DNA sequence: TGTGCCAGCAGAGAACAGGGGGCGCGAGAGCAGTACTTC.

The chain recombines TRBV2 with TRBJ2-3; 7 bases fit TRBD2. The CDR3 has 13 residues. J gave up 2 bases and V 10 bases, and 6 bases lay outside the gene matches. CDR1 and CDR2 (germline): SNHLY, FYNNEI. Here the CDR3 DNA reads TGTGCCACAGGGACTACTAACACAGATACGCAGTATTTT. This gives the protein CATGTTNTDTQYF.

V usage is TRBV7-2 and J usage is TRBJ1-1; TRBD1 aligns across 7 bases. The CDR3 covers 15 residues. CDR1 and CDR2 from the germline V gene are SGHTA and FQGNSA. V lost 3 bases, J lost 2 bases, and 6 bases stayed unmatched. CDR3 sequence (DNA): TGTGCCAGCAGCTTTACAGGGGTGAAAAACACTGAAGCTTTCTTT. It translates to CASSFTGVKNTEAFF.

This clone was observed a single time. The chain is built from TRBV20-1 and TRBJ2-7, with a weak D call TRBD2 (6 bases). Trimming removed 5 bases at V and 5 bases at J, with 10 bases between. The CDR3 extends over 11 amino acids. Germline CDR1 reads DFQATT; CDR2 reads SNEGSKA (reference sequence). The CDR3 here is CSAFLAHEQYF. Here the CDR3 DNA reads TGCAGTGCTTTTCTAGCGCACGAGCAGTACTTC.

This chain uses TRBV24-1 with TRBJ2-5; 7 bases fit TRBD1. Per germline, CDR1 KGHDR and CDR2 SFDVKD. This CDR3 region has 17 residues. Germline trimming cut 5 bases from V and 2 bases from J; bases unmatched to any gene: 13. The CDR3 spells CATSVGTGQLSQETQYF. As DNA, the CDR3 is TGTGCCACCAGTGTTGGGACGGGACAGTTAAGTCAAGAGACCCAGTACTTC.

V and J are TRBV18 and TRBJ2-5; unclear D gene. Deletions cut 1 base from V and 2 bases from J, with 8 bases between. In germline, CDR1 is KGHSH, CDR2 LQKENI. CDR3 length: 14 amino acids. As DNA, the CDR3 is TGTGCCAGCTCACCACTTTCAGCGCAAGAGACCCAGTACTTC. Its protein product is CASSPLSAQETQYF.

This chain's CDR3 is CASVLDRNQPQHF. As DNA, the CDR3 is TGTGCCAGCGTTCTGGACAGAAATCAGCCCCAGCATTTT. The chain uses TRBV6-5 and TRBJ1-5; a weak D match, TRBD1 (6 bases). This CDR3 region has 13 residues. Trimming shortened V by 8 bases and J by 4 bases, and 12 bases separated the two germline ends. Germline V gene sequence: CDR1 MNHEY, CDR2 SVGAGI.

The V gene is TRBV15, the J gene TRBJ2-1, with 11 bases matching TRBD2. The CDR3 runs to 15 residues. V was clipped by 4 bases and J by 7 bases; unmatched bases: 6. Germline V CDR1 and CDR2: LNHNV, YYDKDF (reference sequence). The CDR3, as DNA: TGTGCCACCAGCATCATAGCGGGAGGGCGTAATGAGCAGTTCTTC. It translates to CATSIIAGGRNEQFF.

This clone was seen a few times. The chain has TRBV7-2 and TRBJ1-2; 7 bases fit TRBD1. This CDR3 is built from 16 residues. Trimming took 5 bases from V and 4 from J; bases not matched to a gene: 13. Germline V gene lookup returns CDR1 SGHTA and CDR2 FQGNSA. The CDR3 region is CASSQQVGTAPYGYTF. CDR3 nucleotides: TGTGCCAGCAGCCAGCAGGTTGGGACAGCCCCCTATGGCTACACCTTC.

The rearrangement uses TRBV27 and TRBJ1-1; possible D gene TRBD1, 6 bases. The CDR3 is 14 amino acids. V gave up 6 bases and J gave up 3 bases, with 14 bases separating them. Germline CDR1 reads MNHEY; CDR2 reads SMNVEV (reference sequence). The chain's CDR3 is CASRAGTRDTEAFF. For the CDR3, the DNA is TGTGCCAGCAGGGCCGGGACACGGGACACTGAAGCTTTCTTT.

J is TRBJ2-3 and V is TRBV2; the match to TRBD1 covers 10 bases. This CDR3 has 14 amino acids. Germline CDR1 is SNHLY and CDR2 is FYNNEI. The V gene end was trimmed by 8 bases and the J gene end by 6 bases; junction bases not matched to a gene: 8. In DNA, the CDR3 is TGTGCCAGCGGTACCGGGACAGGGGCCGATACGCAGTATTTT. It is translated as CASGTGTGADTQYF.

This chain connects TRBV10-3 to TRBJ2-7; 11 bases match TRBD1. This CDR3 is built from 13 residues. Germline CDR1 and CDR2: ENHRY and SYGVKD. Trimming removed 4 bases from V and 7 bases from J; junction bases left unmatched: 3. The CDR3 sequence is CAISVGTGGEQYF. DNA of the CDR3: TGTGCCATCAGTGTTGGGACAGGGGGTGAGCAGTACTTC.